The 7 T cell receptor beta chains listed next were all sequenced from one sample in a study of post-analysis software for immune sequencing data. Study outcomes and limitations: Controls had lower frequencies than patients of four or five TRBV segments, which included TRBV5-6, TRBV5-1 and TRBV20-1.

Incorporated into the TCR beta cDNA libraries were unique molecular identifiers, which served to reduce PCR and sequencing biases. TCRdb processed the PCR reads anew with MiXCR; each CDR3 protein has one entry. The top ten clones hold less than 8% of a sample with about 430,000 distinct CDR3 sequences, 39% of them seen once. Which antigens these TCRs recognize remains unknown. The sequencing sample was made of blood. All receptors come from a girl aged 2 to 9 with multiple sclerosis.

CDR3: CASGPAGSSYNEQFF. CDR3 bases: TGTGCTAGTGGTCCGGCGGGAAGCTCCTACAATGAGCAGTTCTTC. V is TRBV12-5 and J is TRBJ2-1, with D maybe TRBD2 (6 bases). Germline V lookup: CDR1 LGHNT, CDR2 FRNRAP. This CDR3 has 15 amino acids. Trimming took 5 bases from V and 0 from J, leaving 11 bases between them.

This clonotype occurred a few times. The rearrangement uses TRBV7-2 and TRBJ2-1; 8 nucleotides line up with TRBD2. The length of the CDR3 is 16 residues. J lost 9 bases, V lost 5 bases, and 15 bases had no gene match. Germline CDR1 SGHTA, CDR2 FQGNSA. The CDR3 here is CASSPHRASGSGEQFF. The CDR3 DNA is TGTGCCAGCAGCCCCCACCGGGCTAGCGGGTCCGGTGAGCAGTTCTTC. Together with reference TRBV7-2 and TRBJ2-1, the CDR3 gives the full variable domain: GAGVSQSPSNKVTEKGKDVELRCDPISGHTALYWYRQSLGQGLEFLIYFQGNSAPDKSGLPSDRFSAERTGGSVSTLTIQRTQQEDSAVYLCASSPHRASGSGEQFFGPGTRLTVL.

This clonotype was seen a handful of times. The rearrangement uses TRBV11-2 and TRBJ2-7; D perhaps matches TRBD1 (6 bases). The germline V gene has CDR1 SGHAT and CDR2 FQNNGV. Between the trimmed V and J ends, which lost 1 base and 4 bases, there was a span of 14 bases. The CDR3 loop spans 15 amino acids. The CDR3 here is CASSLVPGAGYEQYF. In DNA form, the CDR3 reads TGTGCCAGCAGCTTAGTACCAGGGGCGGGTTACGAGCAGTACTTC.

The V gene is TRBV12-2, the J gene TRBJ2-2; the table names TRBD1, a call not compared with the DNA. TRBV12-2 is deemed a pseudogene. The CDR3 contains 16 residues. DNA for the CDR3: TGTGCAAGTCGCCAAAACCGGGACAAAAACACCGGGGAGCTGTTTTTT. It is translated as CASRQNRDKNTGELFF.

The CDR3 sequence: CASSLGGRGARDEQFF. The CDR3 region has the DNA TGCGCCAGCAGCTTGGGTGGGCGGGGAGCCCGAGATGAGCAGTTCTTC. The chain is built from TRBV5-1 and TRBJ2-1; possible D gene TRBD2, 6 bases. Germline V gene lookup returns CDR1 SGHRS and CDR2 YFSETQ. This CDR3 region has 16 residues. Trimming shortened V by 0 bases and J by 8 bases, and 18 bases separated the two germline ends.

The J gene is TRBJ2-7, the V gene TRBV11-2; D not certain. This CDR3 region has 14 residues. Germline assignment: CDR1 SGHAT and CDR2 FQNNGV. V dropped 2 bases and J dropped 0 bases, with 8 bases sitting between them. The CDR3 coding sequence is TGTGCCAGCAGCTTAACGGTCTCCTCCTACGAGCAGTACTTC. Encoded protein: CASSLTVSSYEQYF.

This clonotype turned up a few times. The rearrangement links TRBV29-1 to TRBJ2-3; D ambiguous. The CDR3 length is 13 residues. Germline V CDR1 and CDR2: SQVTM, ANQGSEA. V dropped 1 base and J dropped 2 bases, with 7 bases sitting between them. The CDR3 bases are TGCAGCGTTGAAGCCAGATTCACAGATACGCAGTATTTT. Translating gives CSVEARFTDTQYF.